This T cell receptor beta chain was captured by sequencing in a study of blood T cell repertoires in COVID-19. Study overall: Samples of COVID-19 (acute and convalescent) were obtained from the United States, Italy and Spain. PBMCs, B-cell-depleted T cells, or T cells were the source of the cDNA or gDNA that made up the material.

In the original workflow: Amplified reference gene primers provided the basis for estimating nucleated cell counts. Sequenced by immunoSEQ multiplex PCR; TCRdb stores in-frame clones only, minus some. The V and J calls and clone size were taken over from that table, and D and trimming were inferred from the DNA. The sample lists tens of thousands of clones, approximately 86% occurring once. CDR3 length equals 15 residues. V gave up 0 bases and J gave up 5 bases; unmatched junction bases: 5. Germline CDR1 is SGHNT and CDR2 is YYREEE (reference sequence). The J gene is TRBJ2-5, the V gene TRBV5-4, with 9 bases lining up with TRBD2. This TCR came from a woman older than 75 with acute or convalescent COVID-19. Sequencing used peripheral blood. The CDR3 DNA follows: TGTGCCAGCAGCTTGGGCGGGAGGGCCGATGAGACCCAGTACTTC. Its protein product is CASSLGGRADETQYF.